The 10 T cell receptor beta chains in this list originate from one sample, sequenced in a study of blood T cell repertoires in COVID-19. Clones were sequenced by immunoSEQ multiplex PCR, and TCRdb holds only the in-frame ones, with some missing. The profile shows roughly 300,000 clones, 89% of them singletons. Sequences were obtained from peripheral blood. These receptors originate from a man aged 18 to 30 who had recovered from COVID-19.

The rearrangement links TRBV7-2 to TRBJ2-7, with D unclear. Germline loops: CDR1 SGHTA, CDR2 FQGNSA. V lost 0 bases to trimming and J lost 2 bases, with 5 bases between them. CDR3 length: 13 residues. CDR3 loop: CASSLAQPYEQYF. CDR3 sequence (DNA): TGTGCCAGCAGCTTAGCACAGCCCTACGAGCAGTACTTC.

This chain connects TRBV30 to TRBJ1-6, with 7 nucleotides matching TRBD1. Germline loops: CDR1 GTSNPN, CDR2 SVGIG (reference sequence). The CDR3 is 15 residues long. The ends lost 1 base at V and 4 bases at J; junction bases unmatched: 4. This CDR3 is CAWSAMTGYNSPLHF. The CDR3 bases are TGTGCCTGGAGTGCCATGACAGGGTATAATTCACCCCTCCACTTT.

V usage is TRBV21-1 and J usage is TRBJ2-1; the table's D call, TRBD2, has no DNA check behind it. TRBV21-1 is a recognized pseudogene. There are 17 residues in the CDR3. Here the CDR3 DNA reads TGTGCCAGCACCGGGACTAGCGGGATTCTCTCCTACAATGAGCAGTTCTTC. This gives the protein CASTGTSGILSYNEQFF.

This chain links TRBV19 with TRBJ1-2; D ambiguous. CDR3 length: 14 residues. Germline V gives CDR1 LNHDA, CDR2 SQIVND (reference sequence). V lost 7 bases and J 8 bases, leaving 20 bases between the germline ends. CDR3 in DNA: TGTGCCAGTACCCACATGGAGGACCCAAGGGGCTACACCTTC. This sequence encodes CASTHMEDPRGYTF.

This clone was counted between two and nine times. The chain links TRBV10-3 to TRBJ1-6; D is perhaps TRBD1 (6 bases). Trimming took 10 bases from V and 6 from J, leaving 19 bases between them. The germline V gene has CDR1 ENHRY and CDR2 SYGVKD. CDR3 length: 15 residues. This CDR3 is CANSDSGGRNSPLHF. The CDR3 nucleotides are TGTGCCAACTCGGACAGCGGGGGACGTAATTCACCCCTCCACTTT.

The chain is built from TRBV12-3 or TRBV12-4 and TRBJ2-7, with D maybe TRBD2 (6 bases). The CDR3 length is 13 residues. V was cut by 5 bases and J by 2 bases, with 10 bases left in between. This chain's CDR3 is CASSRAGPYEQYF. The CDR3 nucleotides read TGTGCCAGCAGTCGAGCGGGTCCCTACGAGCAGTACTTC.

The chain is built from TRBV6-6 and TRBJ2-2; TRBD1 matches 9 bases. V was pared by 8 bases and J by 6 bases, with 10 bases of the junction left unmatched. The CDR3 covers 15 residues. CDR1 and CDR2 from the germline V gene are MNHNY and SVGAGI (reference sequence). The DNA for the CDR3 is TGTGCCAGCCTCCCAAGGGACAGGGTGGCCGGGGAGCTGTTTTTT. Its protein is CASLPRDRVAGELFF.

The gene calls are TRBV7-9 and TRBJ2-7; 7 nucleotides agree with TRBD2. CDR3 length: 14 amino acids. V was pared by 4 bases and J by 4 bases, with 7 bases of the junction left unmatched. Germline values: CDR1 SEHNR, CDR2 FQNEAQ (reference sequence). CDR3 in amino acids: CASSSERDRYEQYF. The CDR3 region has the DNA TGTGCCAGCAGCTCAGAGCGGGATCGGTACGAGCAGTACTTC.

The J gene is TRBJ1-2, the V gene TRBV27, with D maybe TRBD1 (5 bases). CDR3 length: 13 amino acids. V lost 4 bases, J lost 2 bases, and 8 bases lay in between. Germline assignment: CDR1 MNHEY and CDR2 SMNVEV (reference sequence). The CDR3 DNA is TGTGCCAGCAGTTCACAGGTCAACTATGGCTACACCTTC. This encodes CASSSQVNYGYTF.

The chain links TRBV11-2 to TRBJ1-1; D is undetermined. CDR1 is SGHAT, CDR2 FQNNGV, per germline. This CDR3 has 13 amino acids. Trimming pared 6 bases from V and 4 bases from J, leaving 12 bases between. The CDR3 reads CASSLATGTEAFF. The CDR3 region has the DNA TGTGCCAGCAGTTTGGCGACGGGCACTGAAGCTTTCTTT.